This T cell receptor beta chain was captured in a study of blood T cell repertoires in COVID-19 (dated by TCRdb to 2018 to 2021). With regard to the full study: Collaborator samples came from the United States, Italy and Spain and covered acute and convalescent phases of COVID-19. Deeply sampled blood TCRbeta repertoires from subjects exposed to, actively infected with, or recovered from COVID-19 were included in the dataset. A de-identified subject ID, COVID-19 status, age in years and sex were almost always included in the sample metadata. A freely available public database, intended as a resource for researchers studying the immune response to SARS-CoV-2, is where the repertoires were released. The prospective study material was composed of cDNA or gDNA derived from T cells, B-cell-depleted T cells, or PBMCs. The samples were drawn from the first 160 participants of the ongoing ImmuneRACE study and from 1,254 subjects provided by 6 global collaborators. Where available, HLA class I and class II types were taken from metadata supplied by the sample provider and were not determined by assay-based typing.

The V end loses 2 bases and the J end loses 0 bases, and a stretch of 8 bases separates them. CDR1 and CDR2 are drawn from the germline V gene (reference sequence): WNHNN, SYGVQD. Including cysteine and phenylalanine, the CDR3 has 14 amino acids. Here the CDR3 DNA is all that survives: 42 bases in frame from base 1. A note on this clone: Its antigen is not yet known. Per-base quality was not reported, and no clone a single base away is much larger than it.

Enrolling through a virtual design, the prospective study's participants ranged in age from about 18 to 89 years and lived across 24 United States geographic areas. To assign participants to cohorts, the prospective study relied on clinical history that participants themselves reported in a screening survey and a study questionnaire. Exposed participants had been in contact with someone with a PCR-confirmed or clinician-diagnosed COVID-19 case within 2 weeks of study entry. In the prospective study, whole blood, serum and a nasopharyngeal or oropharyngeal swab were collected from each participant by mobile phlebotomists. Participants in the prospective study had the option to provide additional blood draws and questionnaires over an approximately 2-month period. Before DNA extraction, blood samples from the prospective study were shipped at room temperature or frozen. The full study reports these points: Clinical and demographic metadata were provided uncurated, with the amount varying by source and participant.

The immunoSEQ Assay, a bias-controlled multiplex PCR, was used to amplify TCRbeta CDR3 regions from genomic DNA. The published analysis was carried out like this. The number of nucleated cells in each sample was estimated from the amplification of reference gene primers within the assay. Sequence reads were collapsed and filtered to measure the absolute abundance of every unique TCRbeta CDR3 rearrangement. For each sample, productive Simpson clonality was calculated by taking the square root of Simpson's diversity index across productive rearrangements. Entries here come from immuneACCESS through TCRdb and include only in-frame sequences with V and J called. Some clones fail to appear in such tables; in the studies checked, an unresolved V gene covers under half of the shortfall, and the cause of the remainder is unknown. D and trimming come from the DNA, and the V and J calls and clone size come from that table. The sample contains roughly 220,000 clones, about 90% of them found a single time. Clones ranked in the top ten supply around 15% of the sample.

The clonotype was recovered from a man younger than 45 who had been exposed to COVID-19. Sequences were obtained from PBMCs or T cells enriched from blood (not recorded which). Recombination joined TRBV10-1 with TRBJ2-7; the D segment cannot be called with confidence. This receptor has the CDR3 CASSETSPSYEQYF. The nucleotide sequence is given as TGCGCCAGCAGTGAGACAAGTCCCTCCTACGAGCAGTACTTC.